This TCR beta chain was obtained from a study of Graves' ophthalmopathy and Graves' hyperthyroidism. Across the whole study: Peripheral blood samples were taken at initial diagnosis, before any treatment.

The trim removed 6 bases at V and 2 bases at J, leaving 5 bases unmatched. The CDR3 has 15 amino acids. Germline V CDR1 and CDR2: MNHNS, SASEGT. Study conclusions and caveats: The model predicted ophthalmopathy progression with around 69% sensitivity and under 75% specificity. The authors also found most expanded thyroid clonotypes above 0.001 frequency in blood.

Researchers took RNA transcripts and amplified TCR beta CDR3 regions from them. HTBI primers primed a first-round RT-PCR, and a second-round multiplex PCR followed. TCRdb re-analysed the multiplex PCR reads in MiXCR, keeping a single row per CDR3 protein. Of about 210,000 distinct CDR3 sequences in the sample, approximately 29% were seen once. Diagnosis relied on clinical symptoms, serum thyroxine, TRAb, thyroid ultrasound and orbital computed tomography. The sample holds many counts of this clonotype. The antigen is not known. The V call is TRBV6-1, the J call TRBJ1-5, with 9 bases lining up with TRBD1. This sequence originates from a middle-aged man with Graves' ophthalmopathy. Sequenced: peripheral blood. The CDR3 DNA reads TGTGCCAGCAGACAGGGGGCTGAGGGCAATCAGCCCCAGCATTTT. This sequence encodes CASRQGAEGNQPQHF.